The 7 T cell receptor beta chains listed next were all sequenced from one sample in a study of response to subunit inactivated influenza vaccine. TCRdb independently ran MiXCR on the RT-PCR reads; one entry per CDR3 protein. The sample holds just under 550,000 distinct CDR3 sequences, roughly 25% seen once. The sample also formed part of further work on T cells expressing NK-cell markers. This second study says: TCR beta libraries carry UMIs added by 5'RACE template switching.

Sequenced material: CD4+ T cells sorted from PBMCs, taken approximately 12 days after vaccination. The receptors were sampled from a middle-aged man who received an inactivated influenza vaccine.

This chain connects TRBV12-3 or TRBV12-4 to TRBJ1-4; 8 bases are shared with TRBD1. V was clipped by 3 bases and J by 14 bases; unmatched bases: 8. The CDR3 contains 13 residues. For the CDR3, the DNA is TGTGCCAGCAGTTTTACAGGGGGAGAGCGGCTGTTTTTT. It encodes CASSFTGGERLFF.

The chain joins TRBV7-9 to TRBJ1-5; 9 bases are a match to TRBD1. CDR3 length: 17 residues. CDR1 SEHNR and CDR2 FQNEAQ come from the germline V gene (reference sequence). The V gene end was trimmed by 1 base and the J gene end by 3 bases; junction bases not matched to a gene: 7. CDR3 region: CASSLGTGETDNQPQHF. The DNA for the CDR3 is TGTGCCAGCAGCTTAGGGACAGGGGAGACGGACAATCAGCCCCAGCATTTT.

This clonotype came up a few times. The chain employs TRBV20-1 and TRBJ2-1; the match to TRBD2 covers 13 bases. This CDR3 has 16 amino acids. CDR1 and CDR2 from the germline V gene are DFQATT and SNEGSKA (reference sequence). With V trimmed by 6 bases and J by 3 bases, 8 bases remained unmatched. DNA for the CDR3: TGCAGTGCGAAAGGACTAGCGGGAGAAGTCTACAATGAGCAGTTCTTC. Protein: CSAKGLAGEVYNEQFF.

This clonotype appeared many times. The gene calls are TRBV20-1 and TRBJ2-7, with TRBD2 matching 8 bases. The germline V gene has CDR1 DFQATT and CDR2 SNEGSKA (reference sequence). V lost 3 bases to trimming and J lost 6 bases; unmatched junction nucleotides: 10. CDR3 length: 14 residues. This CDR3 reads CSASPQRGPLEQYF. CDR3 sequence (DNA): TGCAGTGCTAGCCCCCAGCGGGGGCCTCTCGAGCAGTACTTC.

This sequence joins TRBV6-1 and TRBJ2-7; tentatively, D is TRBD2 (5 bases). Germline V CDR1 and CDR2: MNHNS, SASEGT. The CDR3 totals 14 residues. V lost 5 bases and J lost 2, with 13 bases in between. The CDR3 nucleotides read TGTGCCAGCAGTCTAGCCCCAAGCACCTACGAGCAGTACTTC. It encodes CASSLAPSTYEQYF.

The chain is built from TRBV5-1 and TRBJ1-2; D ambiguous. Germline V gene lookup returns CDR1 SGHRS and CDR2 YFSETQ. The CDR3 is 13 amino acids. V lost 4 bases, J lost 5 bases, and 12 bases lay in between. The CDR3 DNA sequence: TGCGCCAGCAGCCAGGACGGGAGATATGGCTACACCTTC. It encodes CASSQDGRYGYTF.

The chain has TRBV20-1 and TRBJ2-2; 10 positions match TRBD2. The CDR3 is 16 amino acids. Trimming at V came to 2 bases and at J to 3 bases, leaving 6 bases not matched to a gene. Germline-derived CDR1 and CDR2 are DFQATT and SNEGSKA (reference sequence). In nucleotides, the CDR3 is TGCAGTGCTAGAACCGCTAGCGGGAGACACACCGGGGAGCTGTTTTTT. Its translation is CSARTASGRHTGELFF.